This T cell receptor (beta chain) was retrieved from a study of vaccination and CD4 T cells after COVID-19. Germline-derived CDR1 and CDR2 are MNHEY and SVGEGT. V was pared by 7 bases and J by 4 bases, with 23 bases between. The CDR3 consists of 17 residues. Time point described: late sampling 161 to 241 days after vaccination in a few convalescent patients. TCRdb called the PCR reads again in MiXCR, with one record for every CDR3 protein. The table lists about 29,000 distinct CDR3 sequences, approximately 49% of them singletons. This receptor was identified in a human donor who had recovered from COVID-19. The rearrangement uses TRBV6-2 or TRBV6-3 and TRBJ1-5; perhaps TRBD1 as D (6 bases). Source: CD4+ T cells from blood, taken about 7 months after SARS-CoV-2 vaccination. This CDR3 reads CASNTPLEAGDNQPQHF. The CDR3 DNA reads as TGTGCCAGCAACACACCTCTGGAGGCAGGGGATAATCAGCCCCAGCATTTT.